This is a list of T cell receptor beta chains from one sample in a study of T cells in Graves' hyperthyroidism and ophthalmopathy. From the multiplex PCR reads, TCRdb called clonotypes with MiXCR, one entry per CDR3 protein. The data show roughly 380,000 distinct CDR3 sequences, over 11% seen once. Sequenced: blood. Source of these receptors: a woman aged 55-69 years with Graves' hyperthyroidism. CDR3s include the opening cysteine and the closing phenylalanine or tryptophan. The D gene is left open where the match is weak. The size entry is marked missing in some rows and otherwise reads once, few, many or a size class.

d_call j_call clone_size v_call cdr3_aa cdr3_nt
NA TRBJ2-3 few TRBV7-3 CASSLGLGADTQYF TGTGCCAGCAGCTTAGGACTCGGAGCAGATACGCAGTATTTT
NA TRBJ1-5 few TRBV19 CASSIEGSGQPQHF TGTGCCAGTAGTATAGAGGGAAGTGGACAGCCCCAGCATTTT
NA TRBJ2-1 once TRBV6-1 CASRGLDGGEQFF TGTGCCAGCAGGGGACTGGATGGGGGGGAGCAGTTCTTC
TRBD2 TRBJ2-7 many TRBV11-2 CATASGRGNEQYF TGTGCCACCGCGAGCGGGAGGGGCAACGAGCAGTACTTC
TRBD2 TRBJ2-1 many TRBV14 CASSPRTSGRQFF TGTGCCAGCAGCCCCCGGACTAGCGGGAGGCAGTTCTTC
NA TRBJ1-1 many TRBV7-2 CASSLDGRATEAFF TGTGCCAGCAGCTTAGACGGGCGGGCCACTGAAGCTTTCTTT
NA TRBJ2-1 NA TRBV10-3 CAISPGRTYNEQFF TGTGCCATCAGCCCGGGACGGACATACAATGAGCAGTTCTTC
NA TRBJ1-6 NA TRBV7-9 CASNLPSSLHF TGTGCCAGCAATCTCCCGTCGTCCCTCCACTTT
NA TRBJ2-2 NA TRBV19 CASKEGIHAGELFF TGTGCCAGTAAAGAGGGTATTCATGCCGGGGAGCTGTTTTTT
NA TRBJ2-1 many TRBV5-1 CASSLDPAVYNEQFF TGCGCCAGCAGCTTGGACCCGGCGGTCTACAATGAGCAGTTCTTC
TRBD1 TRBJ2-2 NA TRBV20-1 CSASAGQGAGELFF TGCAGTGCTAGCGCCGGACAGGGGGCCGGGGAGCTGTTTTTT
TRBD1 TRBJ2-1 NA TRBV9 CASSGPLASGTGNYDEQFF TGTGCCAGCAGCGGACCTCTGGCTTCCGGGACAGGGAACTACGATGAGCAGTTCTTC
NA TRBJ1-1 many TRBV20-1 CSATRDNTEAFF TGCAGTGCTACCAGGGACAACACTGAAGCTTTCTTT
NA TRBJ2-5 many TRBV20-1 CSAAPLGAGETQYF TGCAGTGCCGCTCCTTTGGGGGCAGGGGAGACCCAGTACTTC
NA TRBJ1-2 many TRBV18 CASSPPEGWYGYTF TGTGCCAGCTCACCACCCGAGGGTTGGTATGGCTACACCTTC
NA TRBJ2-5 many TRBV12-3/TRBV12-4 CASTQDGSTPETQYF TGTGCCAGCACCCAGGACGGGAGTACCCCAGAGACCCAGTACTTC
NA TRBJ1-6 few TRBV10-3 CAISESRNSPLHF TGTGCCATCAGTGAGTCGAGAAATTCACCCCTCCACTTT
NA TRBJ2-1 NA TRBV20-1 CSARDIADPSSYNEQFF TGCAGTGCTAGAGATATCGCAGACCCGAGCTCCTACAATGAGCAGTTCTTC
NA TRBJ2-1 many TRBV7-6 CASSADFWGQGEQFF TGTGCCAGCAGCGCCGACTTTTGGGGTCAGGGTGAGCAGTTCTTC
TRBD2 TRBJ2-5 NA TRBV11-2 CASSLDPGTSGRTETQYF TGTGCCAGCAGCTTAGACCCCGGGACTAGCGGGAGAACGGAGACCCAGTACTTC
NA TRBJ1-2 many TRBV2 CASSESGNYGYTF TGTGCCAGCAGTGAATCAGGGAACTATGGCTACACCTTC
NA TRBJ2-3 many TRBV6-6 CASSYSEGTADTQYF TGTGCCAGCAGTTACTCGGAGGGGACGGCGGATACGCAGTATTTT
TRBD1 TRBJ1-1 NA TRBV5-1 CASRRGQMNTEAFF TGCGCCAGCAGACGGGGACAGATGAACACTGAAGCTTTCTTT
TRBD2 TRBJ2-1 once TRBV11-2 CASSLDSGSSYNEQFF TGTGCCAGCAGCTTGGACAGCGGGAGCTCCTACAATGAGCAGTTCTTC
TRBD2 TRBJ2-7 many TRBV20-1 CSAWTSGIYEQYF TGCAGTGCTTGGACTAGCGGGATTTACGAGCAGTACTTC
NA TRBJ2-5 NA TRBV19 CASSISGETQYF TGTGCCAGTAGTATCTCAGGAGAGACCCAGTACTTC
TRBD2 TRBJ2-7 NA TRBV9 CASSVASGRADEQYF TGTGCCAGCAGCGTAGCTAGCGGGAGGGCCGACGAGCAGTACTTC
NA TRBJ1-5 many TRBV27 CASSLRRGNSNQPQHF TGTGCCAGCAGTTTACGGCGGGGGAATAGCAATCAGCCCCAGCATTTT
TRBD2 TRBJ2-7 many TRBV12-3/TRBV12-4 CASSLRAGVTYEQYF TGTGCCAGCAGTTTACGGGCGGGGGTCACCTACGAGCAGTACTTC
NA TRBJ2-1 many TRBV18 CASSPREFNEQFF TGTGCCAGCTCACCACGGGAATTCAATGAGCAGTTCTTC
TRBD1 TRBJ2-6 many TRBV12-3/TRBV12-4 CASNPTGKKAGANVLTF TGTGCCAGCAACCCGACAGGGAAGAAGGCTGGGGCCAACGTCCTGACTTTC
NA TRBJ2-3 many TRBV5-1 CASSLQGRVTQYF TGCGCCAGCAGCCTACAAGGAAGGGTTACGCAGTATTTT
NA TRBJ1-5 NA TRBV12-3/TRBV12-4 CASSLRFRSNSNQPQHF TGTGCCAGCAGTTTACGCTTCCGGTCAAATAGCAATCAGCCCCAGCATTTT
NA TRBJ2-3 many TRBV5-1 CASRGPGSTDTQYF TGCGCCAGCAGAGGACCGGGATCCACAGATACGCAGTATTTT
NA TRBJ1-4 few TRBV7-9 CASSLGIGGSEKLFF TGTGCCAGCAGCTTAGGAATAGGGGGAAGTGAAAAACTGTTTTTT
TRBD1 TRBJ2-1 few TRBV6-5 CASSYGGDRGRNEQFF TGTGCCAGCAGTTACGGCGGGGACAGGGGAAGGAATGAGCAGTTCTTC
NA TRBJ1-2 few TRBV29-1 CSGGGGDYGYTF TGCAGCGGTGGCGGGGGTGACTATGGCTACACCTTC
TRBD1 TRBJ1-1 many TRBV4-1 CASSQDPRPGQGGTEAFF TGCGCCAGCAGCCAAGACCCAAGGCCGGGACAGGGGGGCACTGAAGCTTTCTTT
NA TRBJ1-6 many TRBV6-1 CASRNLAGSSYNSPLHF TGTGCCAGCAGGAACCTGGCGGGGTCGTCCTATAATTCACCCCTCCACTTT
TRBD1 TRBJ2-6 many TRBV27 CASSSDRTYGANVLTF TGTGCCAGCAGTTCGGACAGGACGTATGGGGCCAACGTCCTGACTTTC
NA TRBJ2-7 many TRBV30 CAWSGFNEQYF TGTGCCTGGAGCGGATTCAACGAGCAGTACTTC
TRBD1 TRBJ2-7 many TRBV5-1 CASSKGQGLYEQYF TGCGCCAGCAGCAAGGGACAGGGACTCTACGAGCAGTACTTC
NA TRBJ2-2 few TRBV11-2 CASSLRSSNTGELFF TGTGCCAGCAGCTTAAGGAGTTCGAACACCGGGGAGCTGTTTTTT
NA TRBJ2-3 many TRBV12-3/TRBV12-4 CASSSWVGGSTDTQYF TGTGCCAGCAGTTCCTGGGTGGGGGGAAGCACAGATACGCAGTATTTT
TRBD2 TRBJ2-1 many TRBV7-2 CASSQREGRSEQFF TGTGCCAGCAGCCAGCGGGAGGGCCGAAGTGAGCAGTTCTTC
TRBD2 TRBJ2-1 many TRBV9 CASSSRLAAYNEQFF TGTGCCAGCAGCTCCCGACTAGCTGCCTACAATGAGCAGTTCTTC
NA TRBJ2-1 many TRBV28 CASSLFGGYSYNEQFF TGTGCCAGCAGTTTATTTGGCGGGTACTCCTACAATGAGCAGTTCTTC
NA TRBJ2-6 NA TRBV11-2 CASSRTGSGANVLTF TGTGCCAGCAGTCGGACCGGCTCCGGGGCCAACGTCCTGACTTTC
TRBD2 TRBJ2-5 many TRBV5-1 CASSLQTSARGETQYF TGCGCCAGCAGCCTCCAGACTAGCGCAAGAGGAGAGACCCAGTACTTC
NA TRBJ2-2 once TRBV29-1 CSVGASTGELFF TGCAGCGTGGGGGCGAGCACCGGGGAGCTGTTTTTT
NA TRBJ2-2 NA TRBV5-1 CASREAGWTGELFF TGCGCCAGCAGGGAGGCGGGGTGGACCGGGGAGCTGTTTTTT